The clone carrying this T cell receptor beta chain was detected only a few times. Its antigen remains unknown. The method was immunoSEQ multiplex PCR; TCRdb's version includes in-frame clones alone and lacks a portion of them. The sample lists 5,000 to 7,000 clones, roughly three quarters seen once, with roughly 6% in the top ten. Trimming cost V 6 bases and J 5 bases; bases outside gene matches: 7. This CDR3 contains 14 residues. CDR1 is SGHRS and CDR2 is YFSETQ in the germline V gene. This entry belongs to a study of immune cell composition in non-small cell lung cancer. Normal lung was sampled as far from the tumour as possible, at least 3 cm. Template was genomic DNA from frozen, unsorted single-cell suspensions. General observations from the study: Adenocarcinomas with higher top tumour-associated clone frequency had more reactive TILs. Tumour TCR-beta clonality showed no significant link to smoking pack-years.

The source is a human donor with non-small cell lung cancer. The chain combines TRBV5-1 with TRBJ2-7; 11 bases are shared with TRBD2. The sequenced material came from non-adjacent lung tissue. The CDR3 bases are TGCGCCAGCAAAGAACTGACTAGCGGGAACGAGCAGTACTTC. This codes for CASKELTSGNEQYF. Complete variable domain (other parts from reference TRBV5-1 and TRBJ2-7): KAGVTQTPRYLIKTRGQQVTLSCSPISGHRSVSWYQQTPGQGLQFLFEYFSETQRNKGNFPGRFSGRQFSNSRSEMNVSTLELGDSALYLCASKELTSGNEQYFGPGTRLTVT.